This note documents a single T cell receptor (beta chain) sequence. This specimen belongs to a study of shared clonotypes between healthy human individuals. The repertoire was sequenced with immunoSEQ multiplex PCR; TCRdb's copy has only in-frame clones and lacks some. The table shows more than 2 million clones, with roughly 95% occurring only once. The clonotype was recovered from a man aged 18 to 30 in good health. Sequencing was performed on naive CD4+ T cells sorted from blood. Subset here: CD45RA+ positively selected.

CDR3 amino acids: CAWRRDRPGNTIYF. DNA for the CDR3: TGTGCCTGGAGAAGGGACAGACCTGGAAACACCATATATTTT. The rearrangement links TRBV30 to TRBJ1-3, with 7 bases identical to TRBD1. J lost 2 bases, V lost 3 bases, and 4 bases had no gene match. The CDR3 has 14 amino acids. CDR1 GTSNPN and CDR2 SVGIG come from the germline V gene (reference sequence).